Each of the 20 T cell receptor beta chains below was sequenced from the same sample in a study of cytomegalovirus exposure and HLA in healthy donors. It was with 60 Vbeta and 13 Jbeta primers that the PCR ran. TCRdb's copy holds only in-frame clones and misses some; the assay was immunoSEQ multiplex PCR. This table has under 250,000 clones, around three quarters appearing once. Material: PBMCs. These receptors all come from a man aged 25 to 45 in good health and CMV-seronegative.

The chain uses TRBV5-1 and TRBJ1-1; D call uncertain. The CDR3 loop spans 12 amino acids. Trimming took off 4 bases at V and 1 base at J, with 5 bases between the two ends. Germline assignment: CDR1 SGHRS and CDR2 YFSETQ. CDR3 bases: TGCGCCAGCAGCAACAAGAACACTGAAGCTTTCTTT. As protein: CASSNKNTEAFF.

This clone appeared a few times. The chain joins TRBV9 to TRBJ2-1; 12 nucleotides align to TRBD2. The germline V gene encodes CDR1 SGDLS and CDR2 YYNGEE. The CDR3 spans 16 residues. The V gene end was trimmed by 1 base and the J gene end by 9 bases; junction bases not matched to a gene: 8. The CDR3 DNA reads as TGTGCCAGCAGCGTAACGACTAGCGGGAGTAGTAGTGAGCAGTTCTTC. The encoded protein is CASSVTTSGSSSEQFF. Complete variable domain (other parts from reference TRBV9 and TRBJ2-1): DSGVTQTPKHLITATGQRVTLRCSPRSGDLSVYWYQQSLDQGLQFLIQYYNGEERAKGNILERFSAQQFPDLHSELNLSSLELGDSALYFCASSVTTSGSSSEQFFGPGTRLTVL.

The genes are TRBV30 and TRBJ1-2; D is possibly TRBD1 (5 bases). The V end lost 5 bases, the J end lost 5 bases, and 12 bases lay between the germline ends. Germline CDR1 and CDR2: GTSNPN and SVGIG (reference sequence). This CDR3 comprises 12 residues. The CDR3 region has the DNA TGTGCCTGGGGCCCCGGGGGTTATGGCTACACCTTC. Translation: CAWGPGGYGYTF.

The chain carries TRBV9 and TRBJ2-7, with 7 bases fitting TRBD2. Trimming took 0 bases from V and 6 from J; bases not matched to a gene: 0. The CDR3 is 12 amino acids. CDR1 SGDLS and CDR2 YYNGEE come from the germline V gene. The DNA for the CDR3 is TGTGCCAGCAGCGTAGGGGGGGGCGAGCAGTACTTC. Its protein is CASSVGGGEQYF. Full variable domain (rest looked up from reference TRBV9 and TRBJ2-7): DSGVTQTPKHLITATGQRVTLRCSPRSGDLSVYWYQQSLDQGLQFLIQYYNGEERAKGNILERFSAQQFPDLHSELNLSSLELGDSALYFCASSVGGGEQYFGPGTRLTVT.

V gene TRBV7-9 combines with J gene TRBJ2-5; maybe TRBD1 (5 bases). The CDR3 totals 16 residues. V dropped 5 bases and J dropped 2 bases, with 18 bases sitting between them. CDR1 is SEHNR, CDR2 FQNEAQ, per germline (reference sequence). CDR3 nucleotides: TGTGCCAGCAGCCATGCTCCGGGCCAGGGTCAAGAGACCCAGTACTTC. Protein product: CASSHAPGQGQETQYF.

The chain links TRBV7-9 to TRBJ1-1; D is unresolved. CDR3 size: 14 residues. V lost 1 base to trimming and J lost 0 bases, with 6 bases between them. The V gene's germline CDR1 is SEHNR and CDR2 FQNEAQ (reference sequence). The CDR3 sequence: CASSLEQLNTEAFF. As DNA, the CDR3 is TGTGCCAGCAGCTTAGAACAGCTGAACACTGAAGCTTTCTTT. Combining the CDR3 with reference TRBV7-9 and TRBJ1-1 gives the whole variable domain DTGVSQNPRHKITKRGQNVTFRCDPISEHNRLYWYRQTLGQGPEFLTYFQNEAQLEKSRLLSDRFSAERPKGSFSTLEIQRTEQGDSAMYLCASSLEQLNTEAFFGQGTRLTVV.

This rearrangement joins TRBV7-9 to TRBJ2-5; 13 bases match TRBD2. J was trimmed by 7 bases and V by 6 bases; bases with no gene match: 11. Germline V gives CDR1 SEHNR, CDR2 FQNEAQ (reference sequence). CDR3 length: 16 residues. The CDR3: CASSSPGLAGLGTQYF. For the CDR3, the DNA is TGTGCCAGCAGTTCCCCGGGACTAGCGGGATTAGGGACCCAGTACTTC.

V and J are TRBV5-4 and TRBJ1-1; D might be TRBD1 (6 bases). Germline V CDR1 and CDR2: SGHNT, YYREEE (reference sequence). The CDR3 has 14 residues. Trimming took 2 bases from V and 2 from J, leaving 10 bases between them. This chain's CDR3 is CASSFRGSNTEAFF. CDR3 coding DNA: TGTGCCAGCAGCTTTAGGGGGTCCAACACTGAAGCTTTCTTT.

The chain recombines TRBV30 with TRBJ2-7, with TRBD1 identical over 9 bases. V was pared by 2 bases and J by 3 bases, with 8 bases of the junction left unmatched. The CDR3 is 15 amino acids. Germline loops: CDR1 GTSNPN, CDR2 SVGIG (reference sequence). The CDR3 sequence is CAWSLSGTGYYEQYF. CDR3 nucleotide sequence: TGTGCCTGGAGTTTGAGCGGGACAGGGTACTACGAGCAGTACTTC.

The chain couples TRBV7-9 to TRBJ1-1; 7 bases map to TRBD1. The J segment lost 1 base and the V segment lost 5 bases, leaving 7 bases of the junction unmatched. The CDR3 is made up of 15 amino acids. From germline, CDR1 is SEHNR and CDR2 FQNEAQ (reference sequence). CDR3 sequence reads: CASSTEGAGNTEAFF. CDR3 sequence (DNA): TGTGCCAGCAGCACAGAGGGGGCAGGGAACACTGAAGCTTTCTTT.

This chain uses TRBV29-1 with TRBJ2-7, with 11 bases identical to TRBD2. CDR1 and CDR2 from the germline V gene are SQVTM and ANQGSEA. Germline trimming cut 3 bases from V and 0 bases from J; bases unmatched to any gene: 13. This CDR3 is 18 amino acids long. CDR3 sequence reads: CSVETSAPSGRSSYEQYF. The CDR3 DNA is TGCAGCGTTGAGACCTCCGCGCCTAGCGGGAGGAGCTCCTACGAGCAGTACTTC.

This chain connects TRBV5-6 to TRBJ2-7; TRBD2 is a possible D gene (5 bases). V was cut by 1 base and J by 6 bases, with 8 bases left in between. The germline V gene has CDR1 SGHDT and CDR2 YYEEEE. The CDR3 length is 12 residues. The CDR3: CASSLFGVEQYF. CDR3 DNA: TGTGCCAGCAGCTTGTTCGGGGTCGAGCAGTACTTC.

This clone was seen a single time. The chain couples TRBV12-5 to TRBJ1-3, with a possible D match to TRBD1 (5 bases). The germline V gene encodes CDR1 LGHNT and CDR2 FRNRAP. V lost 6 bases to trimming and J lost 4 bases, with 10 bases between them. CDR3 length: 13 residues. The CDR3 region is CASGKTDGNTIYF. CDR3 nucleotides: TGTGCTAGTGGGAAGACAGACGGAAACACCATATATTTT.

This clone was detected only a few times. The chain has TRBV27 and TRBJ1-4; D is possibly TRBD1 (6 bases). This CDR3 contains 14 residues. In germline, CDR1 is MNHEY, CDR2 SMNVEV (reference sequence). V was shortened by 5 bases and J by 4 bases, with 11 bases between the two germline ends. This CDR3 is CASSVGQYNEKLFF. DNA for the CDR3: TGTGCCAGCAGTGTCGGACAGTATAATGAAAAACTGTTTTTT.

This clone occurred once. V gene TRBV28 combines with J gene TRBJ1-1, with D perhaps TRBD1 (5 bases). V shed 10 bases and J shed 10 bases, with 31 bases lying between them. CDR3 length: 16 amino acids. From germline, CDR1 is MDHEN and CDR2 SYDVKM. CDR3 bases: TGTGCCACTAGGGACTCCTCCTCTATAAACCTCGAGTCAGCTTTCTTT. Its protein is CATRDSSSINLESAFF. Together with reference TRBV28 and TRBJ1-1, the CDR3 gives the full variable domain: DVKVTQSSRYLVKRTGEKVFLECVQDMDHENMFWYRQDPGLGLRLIYFSYDVKMKEKGDIPEGYSVSREKKERFSLILESASTNQTSMYLCATRDSSSINLESAFFGQGTRLTVV.

This clone has only one observation. The chain employs TRBV4-1 and TRBJ2-7, with a tentative D call TRBD1 (6 bases). Germline CDR1 is MGHRA and CDR2 is YSYEKL. CDR3 length equals 14 residues. Trimming stripped 5 bases from V and 3 bases from J, with 14 bases between. This CDR3 reads CASSYRTENYEQYF. The CDR3 region has the DNA TGCGCCAGCAGCTATCGGACAGAGAACTACGAGCAGTACTTC.

This sequence joins TRBV19 and TRBJ1-5; 8 positions agree with TRBD1. CDR3 length: 15 amino acids. V shed 6 bases and J 2 bases; nucleotides not matched to a gene: 6. Germline V gene sequence: CDR1 LNHDA, CDR2 SQIVND (reference sequence). The CDR3 reads CASRLDRGGNQPQHF. CDR3 bases: TGTGCCAGTAGACTCGACAGGGGTGGCAATCAGCCCCAGCATTTT.

On this clone: One junction end disagrees with the germline gene, perhaps due to a read error. The chain joins TRBV7-7 to TRBJ2-2; D is unclear. Germline V gene sequence: CDR1 SSHAT, CDR2 FNYEAQ (reference sequence). The CDR3 contains 13 residues. The CDR3 bases are TGTGCTAGCAGCTTAGAACCACGGGGGGAGCTGTTTTTT. It translates to CASSLEPRGELFF.

This clone was observed once. V is TRBV5-1 and J is TRBJ2-5; a possible D gene is TRBD1 (5 bases). The CDR3 sequence is 11 residues long. Germline values: CDR1 SGHRS, CDR2 YFSETQ. The V end was cut by 6 bases, the J end by 5 bases, with 8 bases between. The CDR3 region is CASTGMETQYF. CDR3 coding DNA: TGCGCCAGCACAGGGATGGAGACCCAGTACTTC.

This clone was detected a few times. CDR3 sequence: CATSRQITEAFF. In DNA, the CDR3 is TGTGCCACCTCGAGGCAAATCACTGAAGCTTTCTTT. The genes are TRBV2 and TRBJ1-1; D ambiguous. V was cut by 10 bases and J by 4 bases, with 13 bases left in between. CDR1 SNHLY and CDR2 FYNNEI come from the germline V gene. CDR3 size: 12 residues.